The TCR beta chain under discussion was sequenced for a study of shared clonotypes between healthy human individuals (dated by TCRdb to 2018 to 2021). Background for the entire study: A couple of women and a few men aged 18 to 49 years were included in the cohort. To estimate repertoire size and how much clonotype sharing occurs between individuals, the study deeply sequenced the blood TCR repertoires of 5 or 6 healthy adults. To increase sequencing depth and limit assay-specific biases, different laboratories used diverse techniques to prepare libraries and sequence TCR repertoires. Leukapheresis yielded between about 0.94 and 10 billion PBMCs per donor.

Results the study describes overall, beyond this receptor: The genetic and exposure-history diversity represented was limited by the small number of donors. Based on pairwise subsampling, the degree of clonotype sharing among donors was expected to be affected by sequencing depth. Sampling was limited to blood, and TCR repertoires in tissue likely differ from TCR repertoires in blood.

Using the deep immunoSEQ assay, TCR CDR3 regions were amplified from genomic DNA by multiplex PCR. Extracted genomic DNA from each cell subset was distributed evenly across all wells of several immunoSEQ 96-well plates, and each plate was treated as a replicate. For unsorted PBMC, approximately 290 ng genomic DNA, equal to around 30,000 T cell genomes, was loaded into each replicate PCR. Ten immunoSEQ deep assay plates were used to sequence unsorted PBMC genomic DNA. Purified libraries were measured with a Qubit 3.0 fluorometer, size-checked on a Bioanalyzer 2100, and measured again with the KAPA Library Quantification kit. A separate single-read 150-cycle Illumina NextSeq 550 flow cell was used to sequence each immunoSEQ 96-well plate. Per the original workflow: Because only junctional sequences without quality scores were contained in the immunoSEQ output, filtering matching that applied to full-length reads could not be performed. Sequences were annotated with PyIR, a Python wrapper for IgBLAST v1.9, and V/J genes and CDR3 were assigned using IMGT germline references. Reads with weak V/J assignments (E-value above 1e-6), missing CDR3, stop codons, out-of-frame junctions, or ambiguous translated residues were removed. V3J clonotypes were defined as sequences sharing the same inferred V gene, J gene, and CDR3 amino acid sequence. The percentage overlap between two repertoires was calculated by dividing the number of shared unique clonotypes by the size of the smaller repertoire. Richness of each repertoire was evaluated using RTK rarefaction, the Chao1 estimator, and Recon v2.1 estimates of unobserved clonotypes. The table was pulled from immuneACCESS by TCRdb, which kept in-frame rearrangements only. Such tables lose some clones; where checked, under half of the loss comes from unresolved V genes, and the rest has no known cause. That table is the source of V, J and clone size, and D and trimming were worked out from the DNA. The sample table records some 530,000 clones; around 80% of these occur just once. More than 10% of the sample is held by the ten biggest clonotypes.

The donors were healthy, HIV-negative adults who had no recently reported acute infections or vaccinations. All donors were Caucasian adults living in Nashville, Tennessee, USA. For unsorted samples, 90 million or so PBMCs were counted and genomic DNA was extracted with the QIAamp DNA Blood Mini kit. Blood was obtained by leukapheresis, after which PBMCs were separated by Ficoll-Histopaque density gradient centrifugation and cryopreserved in liquid nitrogen vapor phase. About this clone itself: This clone's antigen is unknown. The input lacks base qualities; no much larger clone sits a single base away.

CDR1 and CDR2 are drawn from the germline V gene (reference sequence): LNHDA, SQIVND. The CDR3 goes from the cysteine to the phenylalanine over 15 residues. Solely the CDR3 DNA is kept, with 45 bases framed from the first base. V was cut back by 7 bases and J by 1 base, leaving a gap of 17 bases between them. Input material: PBMCs. In this chain, TRBV19 is recombined with TRBJ2-7; possibly the D gene is TRBD2, per 5 matching bases. This clonotype was obtained from a woman aged 35 to 49 in good health. Some clones in this sample may be carry-over from other donors' samples. CDR3 loop: CASTQSVARSYEQYF. The DNA sequence is TGTGCCAGTACTCAGTCGGTAGCGCGATCCTACGAGCAGTACTTC.